This TCR beta chain is drawn from a study of T-cell reconstitution after alpha-beta-depleted transplantation in children. Findings and limits, study-wide: Counts and diversity of T cells one year after transplant came mostly from newly produced T cells. The high TCRbeta diversity at day 60 in some patients came from surviving recipient T cells and thymic progenitors. Several hundred graft clones that had expanded were reportedly the source of alpha-beta T cells about two months after transplant.

The TCRbeta library was prepared with unique molecular identifiers. Each CDR3 protein gets one entry after TCRdb re-called the PCR reads with MiXCR. This sample has more than 400,000 distinct CDR3 sequences, with over 10% found just once. The CDR3 totals 11 residues. Trimming took off 6 bases at V and 1 base at J, with 6 bases between the two ends. Germline CDR1 reads DFQATT; CDR2 reads SNEGSKA (reference sequence). This clonotype was seen a handful of times. What it binds is unknown. The V and J genes are TRBV20-1 and TRBJ2-5; D not certain. Sequences were derived from PBMCs, mostly from graft donor cells, sampled 180 days after TCRalphabeta/CD19-depleted stem cell transplant. The clonotype was recovered from a female patient aged 2 to 10 who had a stem cell transplant for aplastic anemia, so the T cells may come from the graft donor. CDR3 coding DNA: TGCAGTGCCCATGGCCAAGAGACCCAGTACTTC. Its protein product is CSAHGQETQYF.